These 10 T cell receptor beta chains originate from one sample sequenced in a study of T cell responses to AZD1222 COVID-19 vaccine. Profiled with immunoSEQ multiplex PCR; TCRdb holds only in-frame clones, not every one. The table has under 150,000 clones, under 95% seen once. The starting material was peripheral blood, obtained on day 0 of AZD1222 vaccination. These receptors originate from an adult in good health.

The chain combines TRBV27 with TRBJ1-2, with D unclear. Trimming stripped 3 bases from V and 4 bases from J, with 15 bases between. The CDR3 has 15 amino acids. The germline V gene encodes CDR1 MNHEY and CDR2 SMNVEV (reference sequence). Here the CDR3 reads CASSFRTPRGYGYTF. The CDR3 DNA reads as TGTGCCAGCAGTTTTAGGACCCCCCGGGGCTATGGCTACACCTTC.

V gene TRBV18 combines with J gene TRBJ2-5, with D possibly TRBD2 on 6 matching bases. This CDR3 is 15 amino acids long. The V gene lost 4 bases and the J gene lost 4 bases, with 16 bases spanning the gap. The germline V gene has CDR1 KGHSH and CDR2 LQKENI. CDR3 loop: CASSRTWGVGETQYF. Here the CDR3 DNA reads TGTGCCAGCTCACGAACGTGGGGGGTCGGAGAGACCCAGTACTTC.

This rearrangement joins TRBV28 to TRBJ1-3; maybe TRBD1 (5 bases). V shed 5 bases and J shed 0 bases, with 17 bases lying between them. The CDR3 is 17 amino acids. Germline values: CDR1 MDHEN, CDR2 SYDVKM. CDR3 protein: CASSPIDSRSSGNTIYF. The CDR3 DNA reads as TGTGCCAGCAGTCCTATCGACAGTCGGAGCTCTGGAAACACCATATATTTT.

The CDR3 DNA is TGTGCCAGCAGCTTATCGGCGTCTACCTACGAGCAGTACTTC. Translation: CASSLSASTYEQYF. The chain is built from TRBV7-3 and TRBJ2-7; D not certain. The CDR3 runs 14 residues. The V gene's germline CDR1 is SGHTA and CDR2 FQGTGA. V lost 2 bases to trimming and J lost 2 bases, with 10 bases between them.

The chain has TRBV11-2 and TRBJ2-7, with D unclear. Germline-derived CDR1 and CDR2 are SGHAT and FQNNGV. The CDR3 covers 11 residues. Trimming took off 6 bases at V and 4 bases at J, with 7 bases between the two ends. CDR3 residues: CASSPQYEQYF. The CDR3 nucleotides read TGTGCCAGCAGTCCTCAATACGAGCAGTACTTC. Full variable domain (remainder filled in from reference TRBV11-2 and TRBJ2-7): EAGVAQSPRYKIIEKRQSVAFWCNPISGHATLYWYQQILGQGPKLLIQFQNNGVVDDSQLPKDRFSAERLKGVDSTLKIQPAKLEDSAVYLCASSPQYEQYFGPGTRLTVT.

V and J are TRBV28 and TRBJ1-2; a weak D match, TRBD1 (5 bases). Germline-derived CDR1 and CDR2 are MDHEN and SYDVKM. The CDR3 has 14 residues. The V end was cut by 3 bases, the J end by 4 bases, with 12 bases between. The CDR3 loop reads CASSFPGTAYGYTF. CDR3 sequence (DNA): TGTGCCAGCAGTTTCCCCGGGACGGCCTATGGCTACACCTTC.

The CDR3 sequence is CASSREIGNTIYF. The CDR3 DNA is TGTGCCAGCAGCAGGGAGATCGGAAACACCATATATTTT. The rearrangement joins TRBV12-3 or TRBV12-4 to TRBJ1-3; a possible D gene is TRBD1 (5 bases). V lost 6 bases and J lost 4, with 10 bases in between. This CDR3 is 13 amino acids long.

In this sample, this clone turned up once. The CDR3 DNA is TGTGCCAGCAGCTCCGACAGGGGGCGCGGGTTTACTGAAGCTTTCTTT. This encodes CASSSDRGRGFTEAFF. The chain is built from TRBV7-9 and TRBJ1-1; 10 bases are a match to TRBD1. V gave up 4 bases and J gave up 5 bases; unmatched junction bases: 10. CDR1 and CDR2 from the germline V gene are SEHNR and FQNEAQ (reference sequence). This CDR3 is 16 amino acids long.

This sequence joins TRBV10-3 and TRBJ1-5; tentative D call: TRBD1 (6 bases). CDR1 and CDR2 (germline): ENHRY, SYGVKD. CDR3 length equals 18 residues. Trimming shortened V by 0 bases and J by 7 bases, and 22 bases separated the two germline ends. CDR3 loop: CAISESGGERGYGQPQHF. The CDR3 coding sequence is TGTGCCATCAGTGAGTCGGGGGGTGAGAGGGGGTACGGGCAGCCCCAGCATTTT.

The J gene is TRBJ2-1, the V gene TRBV4-3; D perhaps matches TRBD1 (5 bases). The CDR3 sequence is 15 residues long. Germline V CDR1 and CDR2: LGHNA, YSLEER. The V end lost 0 bases, the J end lost 3 bases, and 9 bases lay between the germline ends. CDR3 region: CASSQDGQGYNEQFF. The CDR3 DNA is TGCGCCAGCAGCCAAGACGGGCAGGGCTACAATGAGCAGTTCTTC.